The 18 T cell receptor beta chains listed next were all sequenced from one sample in a study of blood T cell repertoires in COVID-19. Here immunoSEQ multiplex PCR was the method, and the copy in TCRdb shows in-frame clones only, minus some. Of around 69,000 clones listed, roughly 85% are singletons. The sample was peripheral blood. The source of these receptors is a man in his fifties or sixties with acute or convalescent COVID-19.

This clone was found once. This chain connects TRBV4-1 to TRBJ2-5; 10 positions agree with TRBD1. The germline gives CDR1 MGHRA, CDR2 YSYEKL. The CDR3 length is 15 residues. V dropped 2 bases and J dropped 3; count of bases not matched to a gene: 3. DNA of the CDR3: TGCGCCAGCAGCCAAACCGGGACAGGGGAAGAGACCCAGTACTTC. This translates into CASSQTGTGEETQYF.

This clone was found a few times. The V gene is TRBV28, the J gene TRBJ1-1; 7 nucleotides align to TRBD1. Germline loops: CDR1 MDHEN, CDR2 SYDVKM. The CDR3 length is 17 residues. V was pared by 2 bases and J by 1 base, with 10 bases of the junction left unmatched. The DNA of the CDR3 is TGTGCCAGCAGTTTAACGTCGCCCGGACAGGCGAACACTGAAGCTTTCTTT. It translates to CASSLTSPGQANTEAFF.

The genes are TRBV4-1 and TRBJ2-7, with no clear D. The CDR3 sequence is 15 residues long. The germline V and J ends were trimmed by 0 bases and 3 bases, with 12 bases remaining between them. The germline CDR1 and CDR2 sequences are MGHRA and YSYEKL. CDR3 protein: CASSQDELGDYEQYV. The CDR3 DNA is TGCGCCAGCAGCCAAGATGAGCTGGGCGACTACGAGCAGTACGTC.

The V call is TRBV20-1, the J call TRBJ1-1; D is possibly TRBD1 (5 bases). The V end lost 3 bases, the J end lost 4 bases, and 12 bases lay between the germline ends. This CDR3 spans 13 amino acids. The germline gives CDR1 DFQATT, CDR2 SNEGSKA (reference sequence). The CDR3 protein is CSASPRRGTEAFF. The DNA of the CDR3 is TGCAGTGCTAGTCCCAGGAGGGGCACTGAAGCTTTCTTT.

V is TRBV11-2 and J is TRBJ2-7, with a tentative D call TRBD2 (7 bases). CDR3 length: 13 residues. Germline V lookup: CDR1 SGHAT, CDR2 FQNNGV. Deletions cut 5 bases from V and 2 bases from J, with 10 bases between. The CDR3 coding sequence is TGTGCCAGCAGCCGCGGGGGCACCTACGAGCAGTACGTC. Protein product: CASSRGGTYEQYV.

The genes are TRBV19 and TRBJ2-5; D gene unclear. The germline V gene encodes CDR1 LNHDA and CDR2 SQIVND (reference sequence). Between the trimmed V and J ends, which lost 1 base and 0 bases, there was a span of 6 bases. The CDR3 covers 14 residues. Here the CDR3 reads CASSIGRYQETQYF. In nucleotides, the CDR3 is TGTGCCAGTAGTATAGGTCGGTACCAAGAGACCCAGTACTTC.

J is TRBJ1-2 and V is TRBV21-1; the table's D call, TRBD1, has no DNA check behind it. TRBV21-1 has pseudogene status. The CDR3 loop spans 13 amino acids. The CDR3 loop is CAGPTGPYYGYTF. In DNA, the CDR3 is TGTGCCGGTCCGACAGGGCCATACTATGGCTACACCTTC.

This clone came up a few times. The genes are TRBV28 and TRBJ1-5; unclear D gene. Trimming cost V 8 bases and J 4 bases, with 9 bases left between them. This CDR3 region has 12 residues. CDR1 is MDHEN, CDR2 SYDVKM, per germline. For the CDR3, the DNA is TGTGCCAGCTCAGGCCAAAATCAGCCCCAGCATTTT. It specifies CASSGQNQPQHF.

The chain employs TRBV9 and TRBJ1-2; unclear D gene. The CDR3 spans 15 residues. Per germline, CDR1 SGDLS and CDR2 YYNGEE. Trimming took off 4 bases at V and 3 bases at J, with 16 bases between the two ends. The CDR3 DNA reads as TGTGCCAGCAGCCTCGACTCCCAAGCGGACTATGGCTACACCTTC. This codes for CASSLDSQADYGYTF.

The rearrangement uses TRBV6-5 and TRBJ2-1, with D perhaps matching TRBD2 (7 bases). Trimming took off 2 bases at V and 4 bases at J, with 15 bases between the two ends. Germline CDR1 reads MNHEY; CDR2 reads SVGAGI. The CDR3 length is 16 residues. The CDR3 region has the DNA TGTGCCAGCAGTTACGGGTCGGGGGGCGGGTACAATGAGCAGTTCTTC. As protein: CASSYGSGGGYNEQFF.

This CDR3 reads CASSPGGAHTEAFF. Here the CDR3 DNA reads TGTGCCAGTAGCCCCGGAGGGGCCCACACTGAAGCTTTCTTT. This chain links TRBV19 with TRBJ1-1; possible D gene TRBD1, 5 bases. The CDR3 contains 14 residues. Trimming removed 6 bases at V and 3 bases at J, with 14 bases between. Germline values: CDR1 LNHDA, CDR2 SQIVND (reference sequence).

The chain uses TRBV28 and TRBJ2-7; D gene uncertain. This CDR3 is built from 15 residues. Trimming pared 5 bases from V and 0 bases from J, leaving 14 bases between. The germline gives CDR1 MDHEN, CDR2 SYDVKM. The DNA of the CDR3 is TGTGCCAGCAGTCCTGGCCCTTACCTCTCCTACGAGCAGTACTTC. Amino acids: CASSPGPYLSYEQYF.

The chain employs TRBV6-1 and TRBJ1-6, with D maybe TRBD1 (5 bases). Trimming stripped 1 base from V and 4 bases from J, with 11 bases between. Germline assignment: CDR1 MNHNS and CDR2 SASEGT. The CDR3 loop spans 16 amino acids. The CDR3 nucleotides read TGTGCCAGCAGTGAAGTCCGCGGGGGGTATAATTCACCCCTCCACTTT. Protein sequence: CASSEVRGGYNSPLHF.

The rearrangement joins TRBV27 to TRBJ2-2; 8 bases line up with TRBD1. Germline trimming cut 2 bases from V and 8 bases from J; bases unmatched to any gene: 7. The CDR3 extends over 15 amino acids. Germline CDR1 and CDR2: MNHEY and SMNVEV (reference sequence). The CDR3 DNA follows: TGTGCCAGCAGTTTAAGAACAGGGGGTAGAGGGGAGCTGTTTTTT. It translates to CASSLRTGGRGELFF.

Concerning this clone: One end of the junction does not line up with germline, which may come from a read error. The V call is TRBV7-3, the J call TRBJ2-1; TRBD2 is a possible D gene (6 bases). The CDR3 spans 13 residues. The germline CDR1 and CDR2 sequences are SGHTA and FQGTGA. The CDR3 loop is CLLDGSSYNEQFF. The CDR3 nucleotides are TGCCTTTTGGACGGGAGCTCCTACAATGAGCAGTTCTTC.

This chain joins TRBV7-6 and TRBJ2-5; TRBD2 agrees at 10 bases. In germline, CDR1 is SGHVS, CDR2 FNYEAQ. The CDR3 is made up of 15 amino acids. The V gene end was trimmed by 5 bases and the J gene end by 4 bases; junction bases not matched to a gene: 7. CDR3 coding DNA: TGTGCCAGCAGCGTCCTAGCGGGGGCTCGAGAGACCCAGTACTTC. This codes for CASSVLAGARETQYF.

The rearrangement links TRBV5-6 to TRBJ2-1; maybe TRBD1 (5 bases). The V gene's germline CDR1 is SGHDT and CDR2 YYEEEE. The CDR3 is 11 residues long. Trimming stripped 4 bases from V and 9 bases from J, with 8 bases between. The CDR3 DNA reads TGTGCCAGCAGCGTAGGGGTTGAGCAGTTCTTC. It codes for CASSVGVEQFF.

This chain joins TRBV10-3 and TRBJ2-5; tentatively, D is TRBD1 (6 bases). Germline V CDR1 and CDR2: ENHRY, SYGVKD. CDR3 size: 14 residues. V shed 6 bases and J shed 2 bases, with 13 bases lying between them. CDR3 region: CAIRGDGTQETQYF. The CDR3 DNA is TGTGCCATCAGGGGGGACGGGACACAAGAGACCCAGTACTTC.